This T cell receptor (beta chain) was profiled in a study of cytomegalovirus exposure and HLA in healthy donors. Study-level points and caveats: The tendency of first-cohort TCR clusters to co-occur in the 110 or so validation repertoires emerged from a later analysis. Reports indicated that the classifier achieved high specificity and sensitivity in diagnosing cytomegalovirus status. Researchers catalogued approximately 170 TCR beta chains as cytomegalovirus-associated.

V lost 3 bases to trimming and J lost 7 bases; unmatched junction nucleotides: 10. The CDR3 runs 16 residues. Germline values: CDR1 MDHEN, CDR2 SYDVKM. Worth noting for this clone: Its antigen is undetermined.

Repertoires were generated with immunoSEQ multiplex PCR, while TCRdb's copy carries only in-frame clones and drops some. The table lists 110,000 or so clones, roughly 82% of them singletons. Separation from the approximately 660-subject first cohort characterized the approximately 130-subject validation cohort, to which the donors belonged. Sequencing was performed on PBMCs. This TCR was recovered from a man between 18 and 35 years old in good health and CMV-seronegative. The chain couples TRBV28 to TRBJ1-4; 8 bases match TRBD1. The CDR3 region has the DNA TGTGCCAGCAGTTTTAACTCGGACAGGGCATTTGAAAAACTGTTTTTT. Translating gives CASSFNSDRAFEKLFF.